This entry describes one T cell receptor beta chain. The source of the sample is a study of cytomegalovirus exposure and HLA in healthy donors. The germline CDR1 and CDR2 sequences are SGHRS and YFSETQ. V shed 4 bases and J 5 bases; nucleotides not matched to a gene: 13. This CDR3 has 16 residues. 13 Jbeta primers and 60 Vbeta primers were used for the PCR. Method: immunoSEQ multiplex PCR; TCRdb's copy keeps in-frame clones and lacks some. The table lists under 200,000 clones, 65% to 80% of them singletons. The rearrangement links TRBV5-1 to TRBJ1-2; TRBD1 matches 8 bases. Source material: PBMCs. The receptor's source is a woman between 50 and 59 years old in good health and CMV-seropositive. The chain's CDR3 is CASSMAYRGVEYGYTF. DNA for the CDR3: TGCGCCAGCAGCATGGCCTACAGGGGGGTAGAGTATGGCTACACCTTC.